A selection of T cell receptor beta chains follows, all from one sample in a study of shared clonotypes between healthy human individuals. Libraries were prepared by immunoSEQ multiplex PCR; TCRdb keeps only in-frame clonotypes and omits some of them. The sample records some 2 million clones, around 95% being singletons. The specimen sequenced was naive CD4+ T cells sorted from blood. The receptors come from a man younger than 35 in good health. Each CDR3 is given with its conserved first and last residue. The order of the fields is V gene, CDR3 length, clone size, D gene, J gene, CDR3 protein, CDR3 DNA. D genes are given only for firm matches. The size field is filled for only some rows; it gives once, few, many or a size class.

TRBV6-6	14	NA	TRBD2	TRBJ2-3	CASVLAGGTDTQYF	TGTGCCAGCGTTTTAGCGGGGGGCACAGATACGCAGTATTTT
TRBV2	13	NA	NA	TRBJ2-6	CASDQSGANVLTF	TGTGCCAGCGATCAATCTGGGGCCAACGTCCTGACTTTC
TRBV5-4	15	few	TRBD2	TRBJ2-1	CASSFTSGSYNEQFF	TGTGCCAGCAGCTTTACTAGCGGGAGCTACAATGAGCAGTTCTTC
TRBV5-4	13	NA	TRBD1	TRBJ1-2	CASSKGQGDGYTF	TGTGCCAGCAGCAAGGGACAGGGTGATGGCTACACCTTC
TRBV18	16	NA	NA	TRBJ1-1	CASSHGGYRDATEAFF	TGTGCCAGCTCACACGGGGGTTACAGGGATGCCACTGAAGCTTTCTTT
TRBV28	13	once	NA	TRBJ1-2	CASSTGPRAGYTF	TGTGCCAGCAGTACCGGGCCAAGAGCCGGCTACACCTTC
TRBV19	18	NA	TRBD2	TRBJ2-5	CASSIGSSGGHLPGTQYF	TGTGCCAGTAGTATAGGTTCTAGCGGGGGGCACCTCCCTGGGACCCAGTACTTC
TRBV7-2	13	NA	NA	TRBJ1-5	CASSLSPNQPQHF	TGTGCCAGCAGCTTAAGCCCGAATCAGCCCCAGCATTTT
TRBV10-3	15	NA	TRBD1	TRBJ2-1	CAISEGAQGYNEQFF	TGTGCCATCAGTGAAGGGGCACAGGGGTATAATGAGCAGTTCTTC
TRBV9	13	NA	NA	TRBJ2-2	CASSVGSTGELFF	TGTGCCAGCAGCGTAGGGAGCACCGGGGAGCTGTTTTTT
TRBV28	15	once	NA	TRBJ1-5	CATHRDTQSNQPQHF	TGTGCTACCCACCGGGACACTCAGAGCAATCAGCCCCAGCATTTT
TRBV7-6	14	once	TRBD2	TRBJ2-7	CASSLGGSPYEQYF	TGTGCCAGCAGCTTAGGCGGGAGCCCCTACGAGCAGTACTTC
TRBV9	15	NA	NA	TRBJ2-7	CASSVDQPGRSEQYF	TGTGCCAGCAGCGTGGACCAGCCAGGCCGGAGCGAGCAGTACTTC
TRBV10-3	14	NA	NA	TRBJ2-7	CAITSGPHGYEQYF	TGTGCCATCACCAGCGGGCCCCACGGATACGAGCAGTACTTC
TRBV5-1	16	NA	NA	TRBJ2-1	CASSPNLGGGGNEQFF	TGCGCCAGCAGCCCGAATCTAGGGGGAGGGGGAAATGAGCAGTTCTTC
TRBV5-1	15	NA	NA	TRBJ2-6	CASSLGYSGANVLTF	TGCGCCAGCAGCTTGGGGTACTCTGGGGCCAACGTCCTGACTTTC
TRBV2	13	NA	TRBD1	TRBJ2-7	CASGQGGSYEQYF	TGTGCCAGCGGACAGGGTGGCTCCTACGAGCAGTACTTC
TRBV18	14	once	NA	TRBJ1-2	CASSPKEGTYGYTF	TGTGCCAGCTCACCAAAGGAGGGGACCTATGGCTACACCTTC
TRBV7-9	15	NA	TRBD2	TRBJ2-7	CASSKGLAGVSEQYF	TGTGCCAGCAGCAAAGGACTAGCGGGAGTCAGCGAGCAGTACTTC
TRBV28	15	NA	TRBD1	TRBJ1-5	CASRSRTGVSQPQHF	TGTGCCAGCAGATCCCGGACAGGGGTGAGTCAGCCCCAGCATTTT
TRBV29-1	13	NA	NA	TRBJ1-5	CSVAQDSNQPQHF	TGCAGCGTTGCACAGGATAGCAATCAGCCCCAGCATTTT
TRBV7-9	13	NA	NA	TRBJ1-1	CAGGGRMNTEAFF	TGTGCCGGAGGTGGACGGATGAACACTGAAGCTTTCTTT
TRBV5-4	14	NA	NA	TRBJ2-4	CASSLAGHKNIQYF	TGTGCCAGCAGCTTGGCGGGGCACAAAAACATTCAGTACTTC
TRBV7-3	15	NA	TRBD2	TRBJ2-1	CASSLGLAEYNEQFF	TGTGCCAGCAGCTTGGGACTAGCGGAGTACAATGAGCAGTTCTTC
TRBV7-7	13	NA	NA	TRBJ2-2	CASRPTGTGELFF	TGTGCTAGCAGACCTACAGGGACCGGGGAGCTGTTTTTT
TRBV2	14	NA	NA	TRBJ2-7	CASSVYQDSYEQYF	TGTGCCAGCAGTGTGTACCAGGACTCCTACGAGCAGTACTTC